The 3 T cell receptor beta chains in this list originate from one sample, sequenced in a study of glioma-infiltrating T cells after dendritic cell vaccination. The protocol was immunoSEQ multiplex PCR, while the TCRdb copy is restricted to in-frame clones and leaves out a portion. The sample has 91,000 or so clones; over 80% are singletons. Time point here: after dendritic cell vaccination, including at tumor progression/relapse. Specimen: blood, collected after dendritic cell vaccination. Source of these receptors: a human donor with glioblastoma.

This clone was found once. The chain recombines TRBV27 with TRBJ1-1, with D perhaps matching TRBD1 (6 bases). CDR3 size: 16 residues. Per the germline V gene, CDR1 is MNHEY and CDR2 is SMNVEV (reference sequence). Trimming took 3 bases from V and 1 from J, leaving 15 bases between them. CDR3 sequence reads: CASSFSRGQRNTEAFF. The CDR3 nucleotides read TGTGCCAGCAGTTTCTCCAGAGGACAGCGGAACACTGAAGCTTTCTTT.

V is TRBV19 and J is TRBJ1-3; no reliable D call. The CDR3 is 14 amino acids. Germline values: CDR1 LNHDA, CDR2 SQIVND (reference sequence). Trimming cost V 3 bases and J 0 bases, with 6 bases left between them. The CDR3 coding sequence is TGTGCCAGTAGTATCGGGATCTCTGGAAACACCATATATTTT. Its protein is CASSIGISGNTIYF. The full variable domain, with the rest looked up from reference TRBV19 and TRBJ1-3, is DGGITQSPKYLFRKEGQNVTLSCEQNLNHDAMYWYRQDPGQGLRLIYYSQIVNDFQKGDIAEGYSVSREKKESFPLTVTSAQKNPTAFYLCASSIGISGNTIYFGEGSWLTVV.

The V call is TRBV19, the J call TRBJ2-2; TRBD1 is a possible D gene (5 bases). This CDR3 spans 18 amino acids. The V gene lost 3 bases and the J gene lost 1 base, with 18 bases spanning the gap. Germline CDR1 and CDR2: LNHDA and SQIVND (reference sequence). CDR3 nucleotide sequence: TGTGCCAGTAGTATTCCTGACTTCCTCACAGGGAACACCGGGGAGCTGTTTTTT. This gives the protein CASSIPDFLTGNTGELFF.